These T cell receptor beta chains were read from a single sample in a study of T cell responses to AZD1222 COVID-19 vaccine. Using immunoSEQ multiplex PCR, the repertoire was profiled, and TCRdb retains in-frame clones only, with some absent. This sample has tens of thousands of clones, with roughly 90% found just once. The source material was peripheral blood, sampled on day 0 of MenACWY control vaccination. Receptors were obtained from an adult in good health. Both conserved end residues are part of each CDR3. Fields, in order: clone size, J gene, D gene, CDR3 length, V gene, CDR3 protein, CDR3 DNA. The D gene is left open where the match is weak. Size is stated for part of the rows, as once, few or many counts, or as a class when the clone is expanded.

NA	TRBJ2-7	TRBD1	11	TRBV10-3	CATGTADEQYF	TGTGCCACCGGGACAGCCGACGAGCAGTACTTC
NA	TRBJ1-5	NA	13	TRBV30	CAWSDRSHEPQHF	TGTGCCTGGAGTGATCGTTCGCATGAGCCCCAGCATTTT
NA	TRBJ1-5	NA	15	TRBV21-1	CASSRSEVGGQPQHF	TGTGCCAGCAGCCGTAGCGAGGTGGGGGGTCAGCCCCAGCATTTT
NA	TRBJ2-1	NA	11	TRBV29-1	CSVVRNNEQFF	TGCAGCGTTGTCAGAAACAATGAGCAGTTCTTC
NA	TRBJ2-3	TRBD2	15	TRBV27	CASTRLAGGSYTQYF	TGTGCCAGCACTCGGCTAGCGGGAGGGTCCTATACGCAGTATTTT
NA	TRBJ2-1	NA	14	TRBV6-5	CASSLTDRDNEQFF	TGTGCCAGCAGTCTTACGGACAGAGACAATGAGCAGTTCTTC
few	TRBJ1-2	NA	17	TRBV28	CASSLLFGGGFLYGYTF	TGTGCCAGCAGTTTACTATTCGGGGGGGGCTTCCTCTATGGCTACACCTTC
NA	TRBJ1-2	NA	17	TRBV14	CASSQKGRRGRSYGYTF	TGTGCCAGCAGCCAAAAGGGGCGCAGGGGCCGGAGCTATGGCTACACCTTC
NA	TRBJ2-3	NA	14	TRBV6-5	CASSYGGVGDTQYF	TGTGCCAGCAGTTACGGCGGCGTCGGAGATACGCAGTATTTT
NA	TRBJ1-1	TRBD1	16	TRBV5-6	CASSFRQTGVNTEAFF	TGTGCCAGCAGCTTTAGGCAGACAGGGGTAAACACTGAAGCTTTCTTT
NA	TRBJ1-3	NA	14	TRBV6-5	CASSYGFSGNTIYF	TGTGCCAGCAGTTACGGATTCTCTGGAAACACCATATATTTT
NA	TRBJ2-7	NA	11	TRBV6-2/TRBV6-3	CASSYTYEQYF	TGTGCCAGCAGTTACACGTACGAGCAGTACTTC
NA	TRBJ2-2	TRBD1	15	TRBV18	CASSRDRENPGELFF	TGTGCCAGCTCCCGTGACAGGGAGAACCCCGGGGAGCTGTTTTTT
NA	TRBJ1-1	TRBD1	15	TRBV6-2/TRBV6-3	CASSYSGQGVTEAFF	TGTGCCAGCAGTTACTCGGGCCAGGGGGTCACTGAAGCTTTCTTT
NA	TRBJ2-1	NA	15	TRBV24-1	CATSDSHRQVNEQFF	TGTGCCACCAGTGATTCCCACCGACAGGTCAATGAGCAGTTCTTC
NA	TRBJ1-2	NA	10	TRBV2	CASSEQGRTF	TGTGCCAGCAGTGAACAAGGACGGACCTTC
NA	TRBJ2-1	TRBD2	15	TRBV19	CASSMGTSAYNEQFF	TGTGCCAGTAGTATGGGGACTAGCGCCTACAATGAGCAGTTCTTC
NA	TRBJ2-1	NA	14	TRBV19	CASSIDLAASEQFF	TGTGCCAGTAGTATAGATCTGGCGGCGAGTGAGCAGTTCTTC
NA	TRBJ2-7	TRBD2	14	TRBV18	CASSRERATYEQYF	TGTGCCAGCTCGCGGGAGCGGGCCACCTACGAGCAGTACTTC
NA	TRBJ2-7	NA	13	TRBV19	CASSMERGYEQYF	TGTGCCAGTAGTATGGAGAGGGGGTACGAGCAGTACTTC
NA	TRBJ2-1	TRBD2	15	TRBV7-2	CASSLERGVHNEQFF	TGTGCCAGCAGCCTGGAGCGGGGGGTTCACAATGAGCAGTTCTTC
NA	TRBJ1-2	NA	15	TRBV29-1	CSAYAVGKYNYGYTF	TGCAGCGCTTACGCAGTGGGAAAATATAACTATGGCTACACCTTC
once	TRBJ2-7	TRBD2	16	TRBV6-5	CASSYSSLAGDYEQYF	TGTGCCAGCAGTTACTCGAGTCTAGCGGGAGACTACGAGCAGTACTTC
NA	TRBJ2-3	NA	13	TRBV30	CAWSQLSTDTQYF	TGTGCCTGGAGTCAACTAAGCACAGATACGCAGTATTTT
NA	TRBJ1-3	NA	13	TRBV10-1	CASRGGRAHTIYF	TGCGCCAGCAGGGGGGGCAGGGCCCACACCATATATTTT
NA	TRBJ1-3	NA	17	TRBV5-1	CASSLTYAAISGNTIYF	TGCGCCAGCAGCTTAACCTATGCGGCAATCTCTGGAAACACCATATATTTT
NA	TRBJ1-2	NA	15	TRBV9	CASSVGYQGFYGYTF	TGTGCCAGCAGCGTAGGATATCAAGGTTTTTATGGCTACACCTTC
NA	TRBJ2-7	NA	12	TRBV2	CASTGPHYEQYF	TGTGCCAGCACGGGCCCTCACTACGAGCAGTACTTC
NA	TRBJ2-3	NA	13	TRBV19	CASRGQVPDTQYF	TGTGCCAGTAGGGGTCAGGTTCCAGATACGCAGTATTTT